The 8 T cell receptor beta chains below come from one sample, sequenced in a study of cytomegalovirus exposure and HLA in healthy donors. TCRdb's copy holds only in-frame clones and misses some; the assay was immunoSEQ multiplex PCR. Among approximately 170,000 clones listed, 85% were seen once. The sample comprised PBMCs. All receptors derive from a man younger than 35 in good health and CMV-seropositive.

The V call is TRBV2, the J call TRBJ2-5; D not resolved. This CDR3 spans 13 amino acids. V was clipped by 4 bases and J by 5 bases, with 11 bases between them. CDR1 is SNHLY, CDR2 FYNNEI, per germline. The chain's CDR3 is CASSGESVETQYF. The CDR3 nucleotides read TGTGCCAGCAGTGGAGAGTCGGTGGAGACCCAGTACTTC.

This clone showed up just once. The chain recombines TRBV12-2 with TRBJ2-3; TRBD2, the table's D call, lacks a check against the DNA. TRBV12-2 is described as a pseudogene. CDR3 length: 18 residues. Here the CDR3 DNA reads TGTGCAAGTCGCTTCGTTCTTAGCGGGAGGGCCCCTGGGGATACGCAGTATTTT. It yields the protein CASRFVLSGRAPGDTQYF.

On this clone: Other DNA sequences in the sample encode the same CDR3. The rearrangement joins TRBV19 to TRBJ1-5; D gene ambiguous. V dropped 3 bases and J dropped 0 bases, with 3 bases sitting between them. The germline V gene encodes CDR1 LNHDA and CDR2 SQIVND (reference sequence). This CDR3 has 13 residues. CDR3 bases: TGTGCCAGTAGTATCAGTAGCAATCAGCCCCAGCATTTT. Amino acid sequence: CASSISSNQPQHF. Supplemented by reference TRBV19 and TRBJ1-5, the full variable domain reads DGGITQSPKYLFRKEGQNVTLSCEQNLNHDAMYWYRQDPGQGLRLIYYSQIVNDFQKGDIAEGYSVSREKKESFPLTVTSAQKNPTAFYLCASSISSNQPQHFGDGTRLSIL.

This chain joins TRBV27 and TRBJ2-3; tentative D call: TRBD2 (5 bases). The V gene lost 3 bases and the J gene lost 1 base, with 8 bases spanning the gap. CDR3 length: 14 amino acids. Germline V gene sequence: CDR1 MNHEY, CDR2 SMNVEV (reference sequence). The CDR3 nucleotides are TGTGCCAGCAGTTTGCCCGGGGGCACAGATACGCAGTATTTT. Its translation: CASSLPGGTDTQYF.

J is TRBJ2-1 and V is TRBV5-6, with a tentative D call TRBD2 (5 bases). The CDR3 length is 15 residues. Germline CDR1 reads SGHDT; CDR2 reads YYEEEE. V was cut by 0 bases and J by 1 base, with 8 bases left in between. The CDR3 sequence is CASSLGVASYNEQFF. The CDR3 bases are TGTGCCAGCAGCTTGGGAGTAGCGTCCTACAATGAGCAGTTCTTC.

V gene TRBV6-5 combines with J gene TRBJ2-7; D gene unclear. This CDR3 is built from 13 residues. V lost 7 bases and J lost 3, with 13 bases in between. CDR1 and CDR2 (germline): MNHEY, SVGAGI. CDR3 in amino acids: CASTKRGFYEQYF. In DNA, the CDR3 is TGTGCCAGCACTAAACGCGGTTTCTACGAGCAGTACTTC.

This clone has just a few counts. The chain recombines TRBV14 with TRBJ1-6; TRBD1 might be the D (6 bases). The CDR3 length is 15 residues. Between the trimmed V and J ends, which lost 1 base and 10 bases, there was a span of 14 bases. Per germline, CDR1 SGHDN and CDR2 FVKESK. The CDR3 loop reads CASSQVQGPGSPLHF. CDR3 bases: TGTGCCAGCAGCCAAGTCCAGGGGCCGGGGTCACCCCTCCACTTT.

This clone was seen a handful of times. This chain links TRBV2 with TRBJ2-1, with TRBD2 identical over 12 bases. This CDR3 spans 15 amino acids. CDR1 and CDR2 (germline): SNHLY, FYNNEI. J lost 7 bases, V lost 6 bases, and 7 bases had no gene match. CDR3 sequence reads: CASRPTSGRGNEQFF. Written as DNA, the CDR3 is TGTGCCAGCAGGCCGACTAGCGGGAGAGGGAATGAGCAGTTCTTC.